The source of this T cell receptor (beta chain) is a study of blood T cell repertoires in COVID-19. Across the study: COVID-19 samples collected from the United States, Italy and Spain covered acute and convalescent phases. From T cells, B-cell-depleted T cells, or PBMCs came the material, which was cDNA or gDNA.

Original processing notes: Scientists estimated how many nucleated cells there were by amplifying reference gene primers. The repertoire was sequenced with immunoSEQ multiplex PCR; TCRdb's copy has only in-frame clones and lacks some. V, J and clone size are taken as reported in that table, and D and trimming were inferred from the DNA itself. The sample yields around 130,000 clones, approximately 85% seen once. The V gene lost 2 bases and the J gene lost 4 bases, with 9 bases spanning the gap. From germline, CDR1 is SGHNT and CDR2 YYREEE (reference sequence). This CDR3 contains 13 residues. Sequences were obtained from peripheral blood. The receptor comes from a human donor in a cohort sampled during active COVID-19. V and J are TRBV5-4 and TRBJ1-2; D is possibly TRBD1 (5 bases). In DNA form, the CDR3 reads TGTGCCAGCAGCTTAGACAGAAGCTATGGCTACACCTTC. Its protein product is CASSLDRSYGYTF. The whole variable domain, remainder taken from reference TRBV5-4 and TRBJ1-2, is ETGVTQSPTHLIKTRGQQVTLRCSSQSGHNTVSWYQQALGQGPQFIFQYYREEENGRGNFPPRFSGLQFPNYSSELNVNALELDDSALYLCASSLDRSYGYTFGSGTRLTVV.